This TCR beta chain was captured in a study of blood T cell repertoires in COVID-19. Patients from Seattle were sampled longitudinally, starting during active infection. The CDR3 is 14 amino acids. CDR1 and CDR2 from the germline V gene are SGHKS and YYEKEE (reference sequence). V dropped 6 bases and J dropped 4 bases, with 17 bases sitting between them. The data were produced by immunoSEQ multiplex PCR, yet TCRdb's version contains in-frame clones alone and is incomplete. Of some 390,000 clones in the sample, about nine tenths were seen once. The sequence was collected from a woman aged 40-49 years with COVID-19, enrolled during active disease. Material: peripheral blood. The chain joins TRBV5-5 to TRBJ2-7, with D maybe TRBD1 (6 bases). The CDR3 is CASTLRTASYEQYF. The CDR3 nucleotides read TGTGCCAGCACACTGCGGACAGCCTCATACGAGCAGTACTTC.